The T cell receptor beta chain under discussion was sequenced for a study of T cells in Graves' hyperthyroidism and ophthalmopathy. Findings of the study overall: The model's output predicted ophthalmopathy at a median of roughly 6.9 months prior to onset. Within blood appeared most thyroid clonotypes that had expanded above 0.001.

This clonotype appeared a few times. Its antigen is undetermined. Trimming removed 3 bases at V and 4 bases at J, with 25 bases between. CDR1 and CDR2 (germline): SGHDT, YYEEEE. The CDR3 is made up of 18 amino acids. There were TCR beta CDR3 regions amplified from RNA transcripts. Primed by the HTBI set, a first-round RT-PCR was run on the TCR CDR3. TCRdb itself ran the multiplex PCR reads through MiXCR, one entry per CDR3 protein. The sample carries roughly 500,000 distinct CDR3 sequences, 15% to 20% recorded once. PBMCs were collected from an approximately 10 ml volume of fresh peripheral blood. Sequencing was carried out using blood. The receptor was derived from a woman aged 30 to 39 with Graves' ophthalmopathy. This chain links TRBV5-6 with TRBJ1-1, with D tentatively TRBD1 (6 bases). The CDR3 DNA sequence: TGTGCCAGCAGCTACCCGACGGGGGGCGCGTGGGAAAGCACTGAAGCTTTCTTT. Protein product: CASSYPTGGAWESTEAFF.